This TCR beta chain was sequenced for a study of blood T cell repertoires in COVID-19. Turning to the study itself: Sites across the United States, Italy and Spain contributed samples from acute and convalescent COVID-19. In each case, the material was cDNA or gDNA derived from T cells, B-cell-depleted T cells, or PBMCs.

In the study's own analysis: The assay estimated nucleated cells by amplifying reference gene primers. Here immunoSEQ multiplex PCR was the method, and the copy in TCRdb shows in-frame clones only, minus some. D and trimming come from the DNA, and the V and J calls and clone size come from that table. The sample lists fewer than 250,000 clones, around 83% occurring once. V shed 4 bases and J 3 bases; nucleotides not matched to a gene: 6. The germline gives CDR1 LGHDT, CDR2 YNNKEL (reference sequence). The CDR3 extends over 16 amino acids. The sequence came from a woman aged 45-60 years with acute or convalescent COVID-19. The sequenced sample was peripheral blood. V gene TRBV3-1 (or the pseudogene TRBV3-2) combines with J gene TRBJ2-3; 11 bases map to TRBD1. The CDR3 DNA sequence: TGTGCCAGCAGCCCCTGGGACAGGGGGTCTACAGATACGCAGTATTTT. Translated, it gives CASSPWDRGSTDTQYF.